The next 5 T cell receptor beta chains were all read from a single sample in a study of cytomegalovirus exposure and HLA in healthy donors. In the PCR, 60 Vbeta and 13 Jbeta primers were used. Using immunoSEQ multiplex PCR, the repertoire was profiled, and TCRdb retains in-frame clones only, with some absent. The table includes roughly 98,000 clones, around 74% detected once. Sequenced: PBMCs. Receptor source: an older woman in good health and CMV-seropositive.

CDR3: CASSRGFDSPLHF. The CDR3, as DNA: TGCGCCAGCAGCAGGGGTTTTGATTCACCCCTCCACTTT. V is TRBV4-3 and J is TRBJ1-6; D may be TRBD1 (5 bases). CDR1 is LGHNA and CDR2 is YSLEER in the germline V gene. V was shortened by 5 bases and J by 8 bases, with 10 bases between the two germline ends. This CDR3 is built from 13 residues.

The chain combines TRBV4-3 with TRBJ2-1; D remains unclear. The CDR3 is 15 residues long. Germline values: CDR1 LGHNA, CDR2 YSLEER. The V gene lost 1 base and the J gene lost 4 bases, with 11 bases spanning the gap. CDR3 residues: CASSQGSRFYNEQFF. The CDR3 region has the DNA TGCGCCAGCAGCCAAGGGTCGCGATTTTACAATGAGCAGTTCTTC.

The V call is TRBV28, the J call TRBJ1-4; 8 bases agree with TRBD1. The length of the CDR3 is 13 residues. The germline V gene encodes CDR1 MDHEN and CDR2 SYDVKM. V shed 7 bases, J shed 7 bases, and the junction held 5 bases outside the gene matches. CDR3 amino acids: CASNSGTGEKLFF. CDR3 nucleotide sequence: TGTGCCAGCAACTCCGGGACAGGTGAAAAACTGTTTTTT. Full variable domain (rest looked up from reference TRBV28 and TRBJ1-4): DVKVTQSSRYLVKRTGEKVFLECVQDMDHENMFWYRQDPGLGLRLIYFSYDVKMKEKGDIPEGYSVSREKKERFSLILESASTNQTSMYLCASNSGTGEKLFFGSGTQLSVL.

V gene TRBV5-6 combines with J gene TRBJ2-7, with a weak D call TRBD1 (5 bases). Germline V gene sequence: CDR1 SGHDT, CDR2 YYEEEE. Trimming removed 6 bases at V and 3 bases at J, with 7 bases between. This CDR3 spans 11 amino acids. CDR3 sequence (DNA): TGTGCCAGCACCCAGGGCTACGAGCAGTACTTC. Its translation is CASTQGYEQYF.

The V and J genes are TRBV5-1 and TRBJ2-1; D call uncertain. Trimming cost V 1 base and J 10 bases, with 6 bases left between them. Germline V CDR1 and CDR2: SGHRS, YFSETQ. CDR3 size: 11 residues. The CDR3 protein is CASSLKTEQFF. In nucleotides, the CDR3 is TGCGCCAGCAGCTTGAAGACAGAGCAGTTCTTC.